This T cell receptor (beta chain) is drawn from a study of blood T cell repertoires in COVID-19. Study information: Whether acute or convalescent, the COVID-19 samples came from the United States, Italy and Spain.

The germline V and J ends were trimmed by 5 bases and 3 bases, with 20 bases remaining between them. CDR3 length: 16 amino acids. Germline loops: CDR1 SGHTA, CDR2 FQGNSA. This table comes from immunoSEQ multiplex PCR, and its TCRdb copy is limited to in-frame clones, with some not included. The profile covers under 85,000 clones, with 65% to 85% appearing a single time and 3.5% taken by the ten largest. The clonotype was recovered from a man between 45 and 60 years old with acute or convalescent COVID-19. The V gene is TRBV7-2, the J gene TRBJ2-7; a possible D gene is TRBD1 (6 bases). Sequenced input: peripheral blood. CDR3 DNA: TGTGCCAGCAGCCCAGAAGCAGGGGTGCAATTCTACGAGCAGTACTTC. Its translation: CASSPEAGVQFYEQYF.